The 16 T cell receptor beta chains in this list originate from one sample, sequenced in a study of T-cell memory formation after mild COVID-19. TCRdb fed the 5' RACE reads into MiXCR, producing one record per CDR3 protein. The data hold hundreds of thousands of distinct CDR3 sequences, with around 22% observed a single time. The source material was PBMCs or a T cell subset sorted from them (not recorded which). These receptors originate from an adult woman who had mild COVID-19 (a few samples of this study predate the infection). Cell type and time point are not known.

There are a few counts of this clonotype. The chain combines TRBV12-3 or TRBV12-4 with TRBJ2-3, with D perhaps being TRBD1 or TRBD2 (6 bases each). V was clipped by 5 bases and J by 2 bases, with 17 bases between them. The length of the CDR3 is 16 residues. DNA of the CDR3: TGTGCCAGCAGTAGGGGGTCGGGGGTAGACACAGATACGCAGTATTTT. Protein: CASSRGSGVDTDTQYF.

V gene TRBV27 combines with J gene TRBJ2-5; D is uncertain. With 4 bases removed from V and 2 bases from J, the gap between germline ends came to 11 bases. Looked up from germline, CDR1 is MNHEY and CDR2 is SMNVEV (reference sequence). The length of the CDR3 is 14 residues. CDR3 amino acids: CASSSRRAQETQYF. DNA of the CDR3: TGTGCCAGCAGTTCTAGACGGGCACAAGAGACCCAGTACTTC.

This chain joins TRBV20-1 and TRBJ2-1, with D unresolved. V lost 0 bases, J lost 8 bases, and 14 bases lay in between. This CDR3 is 14 amino acids long. Germline lookup yields CDR1 DFQATT and CDR2 SNEGSKA (reference sequence). DNA for the CDR3: TGCAGTGCTAGAGAGAACTATCCCGGCGATGAGCAGTTCTTC. Residues: CSARENYPGDEQFF.

The rearrangement uses TRBV7-2 and TRBJ2-5; weak D call: TRBD2 (5 bases). Germline V gene data show CDR1 as SGHTA and CDR2 as FQGNSA. With 1 base removed from V and 6 bases from J, the gap between germline ends came to 15 bases. The CDR3 contains 15 residues. CDR3: CASSLERLVNKTQYF. The CDR3 coding sequence is TGTGCCAGCAGCTTAGAGCGGCTGGTTAATAAGACCCAGTACTTC. The variable domain in full, with the rest retrieved from reference TRBV7-2 and TRBJ2-5, is GAGVSQSPSNKVTEKGKDVELRCDPISGHTALYWYRQSLGQGLEFLIYFQGNSAPDKSGLPSDRFSAERTGGSVSTLTIQRTQQEDSAVYLCASSLERLVNKTQYFGPGTRLLVL.

This clonotype was seen at least ten times. The genes are TRBV25-1 and TRBJ2-1; D possibly matches TRBD1 or TRBD2 (5 bases each). Trimming shortened V by 5 bases and J by 5 bases, and 13 bases separated the two germline ends. The germline V gene has CDR1 MGHDK and CDR2 SYGVNS. The CDR3 is 14 amino acids. This chain's CDR3 is CASSYGGRNNEQFF. The CDR3 coding sequence is TGTGCCAGCAGTTATGGGGGACGGAACAATGAGCAGTTCTTC.

V is TRBV20-1 and J is TRBJ2-5; D not certain. The CDR3 runs 13 residues. The V end was cut by 3 bases, the J end by 0 bases, with 8 bases between. Germline loops: CDR1 DFQATT, CDR2 SNEGSKA (reference sequence). The CDR3 loop is CSASRANQETQYF. The CDR3, as DNA: TGCAGTGCTAGTCGGGCCAACCAAGAGACCCAGTACTTC.

The genes are TRBV12-3 or TRBV12-4 and TRBJ2-5; 10 bases align to TRBD2. The V gene end was trimmed by 6 bases and the J gene end by 5 bases; junction bases not matched to a gene: 6. The CDR3 covers 14 residues. The CDR3 region is CASRKAGGRETQYF. The CDR3 bases are TGTGCCAGCAGAAAAGCGGGGGGGCGGGAGACCCAGTACTTC.

The chain has TRBV6-2 or TRBV6-3 and TRBJ2-7, with D perhaps assigned TRBD1 or TRBD2 (5 bases each). The germline V gene has CDR1 MNHEY and CDR2 SVGEGT. There are 13 residues in the CDR3. V gave up 6 bases and J gave up 2 bases, with 11 bases separating them. The CDR3 protein is CASSIGATYEQYF. The CDR3 DNA is TGTGCCAGCAGCATCGGGGCTACCTACGAGCAGTACTTC.

This sequence joins TRBV3-1 and TRBJ2-7, with 8 positions matching TRBD2. Germline CDR1 and CDR2: LGHDT and YNNKEL (reference sequence). CDR3 length: 14 residues. Trimming removed 10 bases from V and 2 bases from J; junction bases left unmatched: 10. The CDR3 is CATRQFSGAYEQYF. The CDR3 bases are TGTGCCACCAGGCAATTTAGCGGGGCCTACGAGCAGTACTTC.

This clonotype showed up just a few times. V gene TRBV5-1 combines with J gene TRBJ2-1; a possible D gene is TRBD1 (6 bases). CDR1 and CDR2 (germline): SGHRS, YFSETQ. The CDR3 extends over 14 amino acids. V was cut by 0 bases and J by 7 bases, with 11 bases left in between. The CDR3 sequence is CASSLGVRGNEQFF. CDR3 coding DNA: TGCGCCAGCAGCTTGGGGGTAAGGGGGAATGAGCAGTTCTTC.

This clonotype was counted a few times. The rearrangement joins TRBV5-1 to TRBJ2-3; unclear D gene. In germline, CDR1 is SGHRS, CDR2 YFSETQ. The CDR3 covers 12 residues. The V end was cut by 0 bases, the J end by 11 bases, with 10 bases between. CDR3: CASSLEDVQQYF. The CDR3 coding sequence is TGCGCCAGCAGCTTGGAAGACGTCCAGCAGTATTTT.

This clonotype was observed a handful of times. This chain connects TRBV18 to TRBJ1-6; the D gene is possibly TRBD1 (6 bases). The CDR3 has 14 amino acids. The ends were cut back, 3 bases at V and 5 bases at J, with 8 bases in the middle. Germline V CDR1 and CDR2: KGHSH, LQKENI. The CDR3 DNA follows: TGTGCCAGCTCACCGGACAGAGATAATTCACCCCTCCACTTT. This translates into CASSPDRDNSPLHF. Full variable domain (outside the CDR3, taken from reference TRBV18 and TRBJ1-6): NAGVMQNPRHLVRRRGQEARLRCSPMKGHSHVYWYRQLPEEGLKFMVYLQKENIIDESGMPKERFSAEFPKEGPSILRIQQVVRGDSAAYFCASSPDRDNSPLHFGNGTRLTVT.

J is TRBJ2-7 and V is TRBV4-1; D could derive from TRBD1 or TRBD2 (6 bases each). The V end lost 2 bases, the J end lost 10 bases, and 21 bases lay between the germline ends. The CDR3 runs 15 residues. The V gene's germline CDR1 is MGHRA and CDR2 YSYEKL. The CDR3 DNA follows: TGCGCCAGCAGCCAATTAGGGACACGGGACTCGGGACAGTACTTC. Its translation is CASSQLGTRDSGQYF.

This clonotype was observed a handful of times. The CDR3 is CASSEWTGGLSYNEQFF. CDR3 DNA: TGTGCCAGCAGTGAATGGACGGGGGGGCTTTCATACAATGAGCAGTTCTTC. The rearrangement joins TRBV2 to TRBJ2-1, with 8 bases lining up with TRBD2. CDR3 size: 17 residues. Germline V lookup: CDR1 SNHLY, CDR2 FYNNEI. Trimming took 2 bases from V and 4 from J; bases not matched to a gene: 10.

The chain uses TRBV27 and TRBJ2-5; TRBD2 might be the D (6 bases). Germline-derived CDR1 and CDR2 are MNHEY and SMNVEV (reference sequence). CDR3 length: 13 residues. The V and J ends lost 6 bases and 5 bases respectively, with 13 bases between them. The CDR3 bases are TGTGCCAGCAGCCCGGAGGGGAGTGAGACCCAGTACTTC. Residues: CASSPEGSETQYF.

The chain joins TRBV5-1 to TRBJ2-7; unclear D gene. Trimming took 0 bases from V and 5 from J, leaving 18 bases between them. Germline CDR1 SGHRS, CDR2 YFSETQ. The CDR3 consists of 16 residues. CDR3 sequence (DNA): TGCGCCAGCAGCTTGGGACTCTCGGCCCAGTCCCACGAGCAGTACTTC. Its translation: CASSLGLSAQSHEQYF.